This T cell receptor (beta chain) was found in a study of identical twins. This CDR3 spans 11 amino acids. Germline loops: CDR1 SSHAT, CDR2 FNYEAQ (reference sequence). Concerning this clonotype: Its antigen is not identified. The junction departs from the called germline gene at one end, perhaps through a read error.

MiXCR, run by TCRdb on the 5' RACE reads, gives a single entry per CDR3 protein. The sample has 240,000 or so distinct CDR3 sequences; 9.5% to 15% are singletons. Study results and limitations: Out-of-frame beta sequences exhibited a weaker degree of excess twin sharing.

These same records also appear under a second study, on yellow fever vaccine responses in identical twins. This second report adds: Twins reportedly mounted vaccine T cell responses that seemed partly convergent, partly personalized.

The receptor's source is a woman aged 18-30 years in good health. The chain combines TRBV7-7 with TRBJ2-7; D not resolved. Sequencing was carried out using memory (CD45RO+) T cells sorted from blood. Here the CDR3 DNA reads TGTGCTAGCAGCTTTTGGTCCGAGCAGTACTTC. This encodes CASSFWSEQYF.